Sequencing of this TCR beta chain was carried out in a study of CXCR3-negative and CXCR3-positive naive CD8 T cells. Study-level information: Each library held about 1.5 +/- 0.3 million TRB reads, around 140 million in total.

Points from the study as a whole: Comparably high diversity was seen in both naive subsets, and much lower diversity in memory CD8+ cells. Freshly isolated PBMCs were used in most assays, given partial CXCR3 loss after freezing.

Germline lookup yields CDR1 SGHNT and CDR2 YYREEE (reference sequence). CDR3 length: 12 residues. The TRB libraries of cDNA were built by UMI-labeled 5' RACE. With the 5' RACE reads reprocessed, TCRdb shows one record per CDR3 protein and no DNA. Its listing shows just under 45,000 distinct CDR3 sequences. Notes on this clonotype: Antigen unknown.

Material: memory CD8+ T cells from blood. The chain links TRBV5-4 to TRBJ1-2; TCRdb names TRBD1, which stays unverified in the absence of DNA. This sequence was found in a human donor in good health. Some clones in this sample may be carry-over from other donors' samples. The CDR3 is CASSFGPPPGDF.